This is a list of T cell receptor beta chains from one sample in a study of shared clonotypes between healthy human individuals. TCRdb keeps only in-frame clones here, not all; method: immunoSEQ multiplex PCR. Among some 2,000,000 clones, 95% were seen once, and the ten largest hold more than 0.1%. Sequencing input: naive CD4+ T cells sorted from blood. The receptors here all came from a young man in good health. Each CDR3 is given without its conserved first and last residue. Each record gives: CDR3 protein, CDR3 length, V gene, clone size. The size of a clone is reported for some rows only, either as once, few or many, or as a class for expanded clones.

ASSEADRSLYGYT	13	TRBV6-1	.
AISESGQMNTEAF	13	TRBV10-3	.
ASGIPGGVGQPQH	13	TRBV28	.
ASSSFGHWSNQPQH	14	TRBV6-5	.
ASSPRTGANTGELF	14	TRBV9	once
ARKDRVENTEAF	12	TRBV2	.
ASSVGSGLHYEQY	13	TRBV9	.
ASSLGTGGYEQY	12	TRBV28	.
ASSLRDRDGYT	11	TRBV7-3	.
ASRSTPGDTEAF	12	TRBV28	once
ASSPQVNYGYT	11	TRBV18	.